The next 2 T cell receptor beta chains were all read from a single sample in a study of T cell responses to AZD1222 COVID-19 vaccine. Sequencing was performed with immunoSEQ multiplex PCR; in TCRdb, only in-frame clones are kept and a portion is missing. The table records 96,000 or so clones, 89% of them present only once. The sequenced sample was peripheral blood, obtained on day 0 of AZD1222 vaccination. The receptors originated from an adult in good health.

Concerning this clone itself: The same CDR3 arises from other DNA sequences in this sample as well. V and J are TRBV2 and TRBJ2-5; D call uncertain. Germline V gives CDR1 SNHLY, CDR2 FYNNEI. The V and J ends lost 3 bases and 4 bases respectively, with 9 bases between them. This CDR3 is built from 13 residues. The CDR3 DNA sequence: TGTGCCAGCAGTGACGGATTAGGAGAGACCCAGTACTTC. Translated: CASSDGLGETQYF.

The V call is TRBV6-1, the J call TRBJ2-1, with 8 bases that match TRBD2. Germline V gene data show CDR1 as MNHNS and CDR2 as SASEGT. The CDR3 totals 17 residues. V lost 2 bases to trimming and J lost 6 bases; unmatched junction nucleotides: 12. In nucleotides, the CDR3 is TGTGCCAGCAGTGAACCTTCGTGGGTAGCGGGGAGCAATGAGCAGTTCTTC. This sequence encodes CASSEPSWVAGSNEQFF.